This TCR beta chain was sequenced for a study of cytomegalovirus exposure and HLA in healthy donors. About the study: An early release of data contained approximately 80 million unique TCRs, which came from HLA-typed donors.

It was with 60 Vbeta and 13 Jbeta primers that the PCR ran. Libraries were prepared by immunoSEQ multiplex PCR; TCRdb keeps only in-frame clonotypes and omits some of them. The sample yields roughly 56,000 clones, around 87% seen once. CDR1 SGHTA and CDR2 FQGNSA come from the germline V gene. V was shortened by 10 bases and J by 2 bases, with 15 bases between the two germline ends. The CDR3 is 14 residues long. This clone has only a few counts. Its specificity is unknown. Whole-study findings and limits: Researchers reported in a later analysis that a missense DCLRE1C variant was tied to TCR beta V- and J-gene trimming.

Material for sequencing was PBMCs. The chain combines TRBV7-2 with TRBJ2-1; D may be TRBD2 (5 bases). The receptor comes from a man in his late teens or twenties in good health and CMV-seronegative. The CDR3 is CAIFPEGPYNEQFF. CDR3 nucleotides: TGTGCCATCTTCCCCGAGGGCCCCTACAATGAGCAGTTCTTC.